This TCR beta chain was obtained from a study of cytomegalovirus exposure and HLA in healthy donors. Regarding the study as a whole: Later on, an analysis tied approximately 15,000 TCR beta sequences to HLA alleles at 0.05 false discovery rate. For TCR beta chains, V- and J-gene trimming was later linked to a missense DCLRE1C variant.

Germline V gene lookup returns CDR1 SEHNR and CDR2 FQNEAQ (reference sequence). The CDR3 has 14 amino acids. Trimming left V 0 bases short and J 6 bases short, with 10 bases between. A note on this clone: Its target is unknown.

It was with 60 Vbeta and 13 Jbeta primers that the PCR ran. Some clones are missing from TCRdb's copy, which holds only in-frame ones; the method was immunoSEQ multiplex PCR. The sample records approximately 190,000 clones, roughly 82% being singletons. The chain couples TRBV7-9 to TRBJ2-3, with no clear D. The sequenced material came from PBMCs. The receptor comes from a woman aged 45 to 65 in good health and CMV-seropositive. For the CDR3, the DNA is TGTGCCAGCAGCTTAGCCGAAACGGGTGATACGCAGTATTTT. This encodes CASSLAETGDTQYF.